Detailed here is one TCR beta chain. This record belongs to a study of technical replicates of blood from a few donors. This CDR3 comprises 14 residues. CDR1 and CDR2 (germline): MNHNY, SVGAGI (reference sequence). V shed 2 bases and J 2 bases; nucleotides not matched to a gene: 3. Some clones are missing from TCRdb's copy, which holds only in-frame ones; the method was immunoSEQ multiplex PCR. The sample records around 76,000 clones, 90% to 95% being singletons. This chain connects TRBV6-6 to TRBJ2-7; TRBD1 aligns across 7 bases. This TCR came from a human donor in good health. The sequenced sample was T cells isolated from PBMCs. The DNA of the CDR3 is TGTGCCAGCAGTTACGCGGACAGGACCTACGAGCAGTACTTC. Protein sequence: CASSYADRTYEQYF.